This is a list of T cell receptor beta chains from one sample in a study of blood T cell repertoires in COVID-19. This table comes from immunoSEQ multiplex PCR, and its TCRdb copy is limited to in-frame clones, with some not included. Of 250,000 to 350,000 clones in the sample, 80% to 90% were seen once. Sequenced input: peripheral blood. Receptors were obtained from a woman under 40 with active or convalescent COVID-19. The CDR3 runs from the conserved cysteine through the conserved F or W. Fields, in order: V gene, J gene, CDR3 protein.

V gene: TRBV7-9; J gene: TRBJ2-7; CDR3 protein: CASSSGTSGSSYEQYF
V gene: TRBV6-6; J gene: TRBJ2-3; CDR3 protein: CASSPTDFTDTQYF
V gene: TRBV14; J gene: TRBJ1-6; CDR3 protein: CASAGTGVSPLHF
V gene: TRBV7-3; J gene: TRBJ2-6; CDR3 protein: CASSPRQGYSGANVLTF
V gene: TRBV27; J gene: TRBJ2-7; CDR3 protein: CASSGTSGGAIYEQYF
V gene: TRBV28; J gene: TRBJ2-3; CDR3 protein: CASRETGVGGTDTQYF
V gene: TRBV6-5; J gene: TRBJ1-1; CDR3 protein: CASSDRARGNTEAFF
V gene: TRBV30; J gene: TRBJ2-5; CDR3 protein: CAWSAGGGKETQYF
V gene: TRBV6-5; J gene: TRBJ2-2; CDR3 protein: CASKTSGGVTGELFF
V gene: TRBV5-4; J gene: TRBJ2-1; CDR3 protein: CASNKQGSHTGEQFF
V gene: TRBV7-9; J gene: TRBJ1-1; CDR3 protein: CASSLEGTGATEAFF